These 5 T cell receptor beta chains originate from one sample sequenced in a study of blood T cell repertoires in COVID-19. The protocol was immunoSEQ multiplex PCR, while the TCRdb copy is restricted to in-frame clones and leaves out a portion. The sample gives over 300,000 clones, approximately 90% of which show up once; around a tenth is in the top ten. Sequencing used PBMCs or T cells enriched from blood (not recorded which). These receptors were collected from a woman aged 40 to 50 who had recovered from COVID-19.

This clone has just a few counts. This chain joins TRBV6-5 and TRBJ1-6; TRBD1 matches 10 bases. This CDR3 is built from 16 residues. Germline CDR1 reads MNHEY; CDR2 reads SVGAGI. V was pared by 0 bases and J by 9 bases, with 5 bases of the junction left unmatched. The DNA for the CDR3 is TGTGCCAGCAGTTACTCAGGTCGGACAGGGGGTTCACCCCTCCACTTT. Translation gives CASSYSGRTGGSPLHF.

J is TRBJ1-6 and V is TRBV18, with a tentative D call TRBD1 (6 bases). The V and J ends lost 2 bases and 5 bases respectively, with 10 bases between them. Germline V gives CDR1 KGHSH, CDR2 LQKENI. The CDR3 consists of 15 residues. DNA for the CDR3: TGTGCCAGCTCACCAGGGGGCGGCCATAATTCACCCCTCCACTTT. The encoded protein is CASSPGGGHNSPLHF.

The V gene is TRBV7-2, the J gene TRBJ2-1; D unresolved. The V gene's germline CDR1 is SGHTA and CDR2 FQGNSA. This CDR3 is built from 13 residues. V was shortened by 8 bases and J by 1 base, with 9 bases between the two germline ends. The CDR3 DNA sequence: TGTGCCAGCCGCGAGAGTTCCTACAATGAGCAGTTCTTC. It specifies CASRESSYNEQFF.

The gene calls are TRBV5-4 and TRBJ2-7; D may be TRBD1 (6 bases). In germline, CDR1 is SGHNT, CDR2 YYREEE (reference sequence). CDR3 length: 15 amino acids. V lost 4 bases, J lost 4 bases, and 18 bases lay in between. CDR3 in amino acids: CASSTNRAGIYEQYF. The CDR3 coding sequence is TGTGCCAGCAGCACCAACAGGGCTGGTATTTACGAGCAGTACTTC.

A single count supports this clone. The genes are TRBV10-3 and TRBJ1-2, with 8 positions matching TRBD1. Germline V gene data show CDR1 as ENHRY and CDR2 as SYGVKD. J gave up 4 bases and V 7 bases, and 8 bases lay outside the gene matches. The CDR3 runs 14 residues. The CDR3 reads CAITKDRESYGYTF. The CDR3, as DNA: TGTGCCATCACCAAGGACAGGGAGAGCTATGGCTACACCTTC.